This TCR beta chain was found in a study of glioma-infiltrating T cells after dendritic cell vaccination. Produced via immunoSEQ multiplex PCR; TCRdb's table is partial and in-frame only. The data show about 90,000 clones, around 83% seen once. Time point given: after dendritic cell vaccination, including at tumor progression/relapse. Per germline, CDR1 SGHTA and CDR2 FQGNSA. Deletions cut 5 bases from V and 4 bases from J, with 20 bases between. CDR3 size: 16 residues. The source material was blood, sampled after dendritic cell vaccination. The chain combines TRBV7-2 with TRBJ1-2; D may be TRBD1 (5 bases). This TCR was sampled from a human donor with glioblastoma. CDR3 amino acids: CASSPSGGEIGYGYTF. CDR3 bases: TGTGCCAGCAGCCCATCGGGGGGAGAGATTGGCTATGGCTACACCTTC.